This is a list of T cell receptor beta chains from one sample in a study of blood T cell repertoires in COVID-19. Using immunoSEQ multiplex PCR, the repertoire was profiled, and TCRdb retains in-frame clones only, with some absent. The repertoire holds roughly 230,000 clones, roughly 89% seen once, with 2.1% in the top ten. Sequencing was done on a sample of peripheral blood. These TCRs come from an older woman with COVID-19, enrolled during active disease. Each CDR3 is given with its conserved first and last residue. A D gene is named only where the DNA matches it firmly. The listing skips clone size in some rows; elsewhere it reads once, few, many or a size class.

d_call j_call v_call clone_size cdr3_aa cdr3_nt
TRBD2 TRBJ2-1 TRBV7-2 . CASRESGVHNEQFF TGTGCCAGCAGGGAGAGCGGGGTACACAATGAGCAGTTCTTC
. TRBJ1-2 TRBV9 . CASSVDSLGYGYTF TGTGCCAGCAGCGTAGATTCACTTGGCTATGGCTACACCTTC
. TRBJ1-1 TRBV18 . CASSPNRQALNTEAFF TGTGCCAGCTCACCGAATCGACAGGCGCTGAACACTGAAGCTTTCTTT
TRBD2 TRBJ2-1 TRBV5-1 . CASSPARTSGDSYEQFF TGCGCCAGCAGCCCCGCCCGGACTAGCGGGGATAGCTATGAGCAGTTCTTC
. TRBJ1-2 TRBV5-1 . CASSLARGSGYTF TGCGCCAGCAGCTTGGCCAGGGGAAGTGGCTACACCTTC
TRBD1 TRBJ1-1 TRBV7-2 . CASSSSSQGTEAFF TGTGCCAGCAGCTCCTCGTCACAGGGGACTGAAGCTTTCTTT
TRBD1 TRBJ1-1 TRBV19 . CASSTGQGDTEAFF TGTGCCAGTAGTACGGGACAGGGGGACACTGAAGCTTTCTTT
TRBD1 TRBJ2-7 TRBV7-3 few CASSLTGGGYYEQYF TGTGCCAGCAGCCTAACAGGGGGCGGATACTACGAGCAGTACTTC
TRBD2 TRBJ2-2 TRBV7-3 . CASSSSGENTGELFF TGTGCCAGCAGTTCTAGCGGTGAGAACACCGGGGAGCTGTTTTTT
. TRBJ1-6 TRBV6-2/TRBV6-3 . CASSFPWRRNNSPLHF TGTGCCAGCAGTTTCCCCTGGAGGCGTAATAATTCACCCCTCCACTTT
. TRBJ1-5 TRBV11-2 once CASSLDGGFLTPQHF TGTGCCAGCAGCTTAGATGGGGGGTTTCTCACGCCCCAGCATTTT
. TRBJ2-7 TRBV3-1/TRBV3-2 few CASSPTSSGSSYEQYF TGTGCCAGCAGTCCTACTTCATCCGGGAGTTCCTACGAGCAGTACTTC
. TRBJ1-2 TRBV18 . CASSLGAGIVDGYTF TGTGCCAGCTCACTTGGGGCAGGAATAGTAGATGGCTACACCTTC
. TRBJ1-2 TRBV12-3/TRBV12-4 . CASSESYGYTF TGTGCCAGCAGCGAGAGCTATGGCTACACCTTC
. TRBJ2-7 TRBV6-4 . CASSPTRTDPQQYF TGTGCCAGCAGTCCCACCCGGACAGATCCCCAGCAGTACTTC
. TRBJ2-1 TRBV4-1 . CASSPRGNSYNEQFF TGCGCCAGCAGCCCTCGGGGGAACTCCTACAATGAGCAGTTCTTC
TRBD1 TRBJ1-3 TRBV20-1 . CSASSDRVSGNTIYF TGCAGTGCTAGTTCCGACAGGGTCTCTGGAAACACCATATATTTT
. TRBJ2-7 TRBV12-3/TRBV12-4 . CASSFPSSYEQYF TGTGCCAGCAGTTTCCCCAGCTCCTACGAGCAGTACTTC
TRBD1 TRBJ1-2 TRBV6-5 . CASTRGVSGYTF TGTGCCAGCACCAGGGGGGTTTCTGGCTACACCTTC